Detailed here is one TCR beta chain. The investigators amplified TCR beta CDR3 regions from RNA transcripts. Using the HTBI primer set, a first-round RT-PCR was run on the TCR CDR3. One entry per CDR3 protein results from TCRdb running MiXCR on the multiplex PCR reads. Counted here are fewer than 550,000 distinct CDR3 sequences, approximately 25% occurring once; the ten biggest clones make up 10% to 12%. Fresh peripheral blood, more than 9 ml, yielded the PBMCs. These data come from a study of T cells in Graves' hyperthyroidism and ophthalmopathy. Germline V gene data show CDR1 as LNHDA and CDR2 as SQIVND (reference sequence). V was clipped by 7 bases and J by 4 bases, with 10 bases between them. The CDR3 has 12 amino acids.

The receptor's source is a woman aged 25 to 39 with Graves' ophthalmopathy. The chain uses TRBV19 and TRBJ1-2, with a weak D call TRBD1 (5 bases). The sequenced material came from blood. The CDR3, as DNA: TGTGCCAGTATAGGACAACTCTATGGCTACACCTTC. It encodes CASIGQLYGYTF.